This paragraph reports one T cell receptor (beta chain). What it binds is unknown. The data belong to a study of cytomegalovirus exposure and HLA in healthy donors. At the level of the study: The 120 validation repertoires used the same platform as the approximately 670 first-cohort repertoires (as reported by a later analysis).

The study's findings and limits: In vitro work confirmed that three CMV-associated chains recognize CMV antigens.

V was trimmed by 3 bases and J by 0 bases, leaving 4 bases between them. Germline V lookup: CDR1 MDHEN, CDR2 SYDVKM. The CDR3 has 13 amino acids. The donors were part of the approximately 120-subject validation cohort, which stood apart from the roughly 670-subject first cohort. The protocol was immunoSEQ multiplex PCR, while the TCRdb copy is restricted to in-frame clones and leaves out a portion. Here the sample spans more than 300,000 clones, about nine tenths being singletons. The sequenced sample was PBMCs. The TCR originated in a woman younger than 35 in good health and CMV-seronegative. This chain joins TRBV28 and TRBJ2-3; D is unresolved. Here the CDR3 reads CASSLSSTDTQYF. CDR3 DNA: TGTGCCAGCAGTTTGTCTAGCACAGATACGCAGTATTTT.